Below are 15 T cell receptor beta chains sequenced from a single sample in a study of neurological immune-mediated disorders. In TCRdb, the 5' RACE reads were re-called with MiXCR into one record per CDR3 protein. The top ten hold 5.7% of the sample, which has roughly 47,000 distinct CDR3 sequences, roughly 4.4% seen once. The specimen sequenced was PBMCs. The source of these receptors is a woman aged 55-70 years with multiple sclerosis.

In its sample, this clonotype was seen many times. The chain links TRBV20-1 to TRBJ1-1, with 8 positions matching TRBD1. This CDR3 is built from 12 residues. The ends lost 2 bases at V and 7 bases at J; junction bases unmatched: 3. The germline CDR1 and CDR2 sequences are DFQATT and SNEGSKA (reference sequence). The CDR3 here is CSARQGADEAFF. The CDR3 DNA is TGCAGTGCTAGACAGGGGGCCGATGAAGCTTTCTTT.

This clonotype showed up many times. The rearrangement uses TRBV9 and TRBJ2-3, with D possibly being TRBD2 (5 bases). Trimming took 0 bases from V and 11 from J, leaving 16 bases between them. The CDR3 length is 14 residues. Germline V CDR1 and CDR2: SGDLS, YYNGEE. CDR3 sequence reads: CASSVGGADNRQYF. DNA for the CDR3: TGTGCCAGCAGCGTAGGGGGAGCGGATAATCGGCAGTATTTT.

About this clonotype: Given a much more abundant clone one base away, this may be a read error. The chain employs TRBV9 and TRBJ2-3; D unresolved. The V end was cut by 4 bases, the J end by 0 bases, with 9 bases between. The germline V gene has CDR1 SGDLS and CDR2 YYNGEE. The CDR3 loop spans 14 amino acids. Here the CDR3 reads CASSIAHSTDTQYF. In DNA, the CDR3 is TGTGCCAGCAGCATAGCCCACAGCACAGATACGCAGTATTTT. Drawing the rest from reference TRBV9 and TRBJ2-3, the complete variable domain is DSGVTQTPKHLITATGQRVTLRCSPRSGDLSVYWYQQSLDQGLQFLIQYYNGEERAKGNILERFSAQQFPDLHSELNLSSLELGDSALYFCASSIAHSTDTQYFGPGTRLTVL.

The rearrangement joins TRBV4-1 to TRBJ2-5, with 13 positions matching TRBD2. The CDR3 is 17 amino acids. V shed 0 bases, J shed 2 bases, and the junction held 3 bases outside the gene matches. The V gene's germline CDR1 is MGHRA and CDR2 YSYEKL. CDR3 sequence (DNA): TGCGCCAGCAGCCAAGAAAGGGGACTAGCGGGGCAAGAGACCCAGTACTTC. Its protein is CASSQERGLAGQETQYF.

This clonotype was observed many times. The CDR3 DNA is TGTGCCACCAGTGGCTTGACCGGGACCGAAGAGACCCAGTACTTC. It yields the protein CATSGLTGTEETQYF. The chain couples TRBV24-1 to TRBJ2-5, with D possibly called TRBD1 or TRBD2 (5 bases each). Germline CDR1 is KGHDR and CDR2 is SFDVKD. V gave up 5 bases and J gave up 3 bases, with 15 bases separating them. The CDR3 contains 15 residues.

Many counts were recorded for this clonotype. This rearrangement joins TRBV12-3 or TRBV12-4 to TRBJ2-1, with 11 bases matching TRBD2. Germline trimming cut 3 bases from V and 9 bases from J; bases unmatched to any gene: 4. The CDR3 covers 14 residues. CDR3 DNA sequence: TGTGCCAGCAGTTTGGGACTAGCGGCGGGTGAGCAGTTCTTC. Encoded protein: CASSLGLAAGEQFF.

This clonotype showed up many times. This chain's CDR3 is CASSVVGRVATGELFF. The CDR3, as DNA: TGTGCCAGCAGCGTAGTGGGCAGGGTGGCCACCGGGGAGCTGTTTTTT. V usage is TRBV9 and J usage is TRBJ2-2; a possible D gene is TRBD1 (5 bases). V dropped 0 bases and J dropped 4 bases, with 13 bases sitting between them. Germline CDR1 is SGDLS and CDR2 is YYNGEE. The CDR3 spans 16 residues.

This clonotype was counted a few times. The chain carries TRBV7-9 and TRBJ2-1; D is uncertain. This CDR3 region has 12 residues. Germline values: CDR1 SEHNR, CDR2 FQNEAQ (reference sequence). The V and J ends lost 5 bases and 15 bases respectively, with 17 bases between them. The CDR3 spells CASSLPCGLLFF. Written as DNA, the CDR3 is TGTGCCAGCAGCCTTCCTTGTGGCCTTCTGTTCTTC.

In its sample, this clonotype was seen many times. The chain uses TRBV20-1 and TRBJ1-1; no firm D call. The CDR3 is made up of 15 amino acids. The V and J ends lost 4 bases and 6 bases respectively, with 21 bases between them. Germline values: CDR1 DFQATT, CDR2 SNEGSKA (reference sequence). CDR3: CSATGRRLLRPEAFF. DNA for the CDR3: TGCAGTGCTACAGGCAGACGGCTCCTCCGGCCTGAAGCTTTCTTT.

This clonotype was counted ten times or more. This rearrangement joins TRBV6-2 or TRBV6-3 to TRBJ1-5, with 7 bases matching TRBD1. Germline V gene lookup returns CDR1 MNHEY and CDR2 SVGEGT. V lost 4 bases, J lost 2 bases, and 2 bases stayed unmatched. This CDR3 has 14 amino acids. The CDR3 region is CASSWQGGNQPQHF. CDR3 sequence (DNA): TGTGCCAGCAGTTGGCAGGGGGGCAATCAGCCCCAGCATTTT.

This clonotype was counted at least ten times. V is TRBV29-1 and J is TRBJ2-6, with 10 bases that match TRBD2. The V gene end was trimmed by 6 bases and the J gene end by 1 base; junction bases not matched to a gene: 15. The CDR3 is 19 amino acids. The germline V gene encodes CDR1 SQVTM and CDR2 ANQGSEA. CDR3 sequence (DNA): TGCAGCGTGATAGCGGGGGGAACGGTGGGTCGGTCTGGGGCCAACGTCCTGACTTTC. As protein: CSVIAGGTVGRSGANVLTF. The full variable domain, its missing parts supplied by reference TRBV29-1 and TRBJ2-6, is SAVISQKPSRDICQRGTSLTIQCQVDSQVTMMFWYRQQPGQSLTLIATANQGSEATYESGFVIDKFPISRPNLTFSTLTVSNMSPEDSSIYLCSVIAGGTVGRSGANVLTFGAGSRLTVL.

This clonotype has only a few counts. The chain employs TRBV20-1 and TRBJ2-5; D tentatively fits TRBD1 or TRBD2 (6 bases each). This CDR3 comprises 13 residues. Trimming cost V 1 base and J 5 bases, with 11 bases left between them. The V gene's germline CDR1 is DFQATT and CDR2 SNEGSKA (reference sequence). DNA of the CDR3: TGCAGTGCTAGAGCCCTAGGGGGGGAGACCCAGTACTTC. Its translation is CSARALGGETQYF.

This clonotype was recorded many times. CDR3 bases: TGCAGTGCGCCCAGGCGTGAGCAGTTCTTC. Translating it yields CSAPRREQFF. This rearrangement joins TRBV20-1 to TRBJ2-1; D is undetermined. The length of the CDR3 is 10 residues. The V end lost 6 bases, the J end lost 9 bases, and 9 bases lay between the germline ends. Germline CDR1 is DFQATT and CDR2 is SNEGSKA (reference sequence).

This clonotype was counted many times. The chain is built from TRBV12-3 or TRBV12-4 and TRBJ2-1; unclear D gene. V was clipped by 6 bases and J by 7 bases, with 13 bases between them. The CDR3 is made up of 13 amino acids. The CDR3 DNA is TGTGCCAGCAGGAACGCTGGATTAAATGAGCAGTTCTTC. It yields the protein CASRNAGLNEQFF.

Ten or more counts support this clonotype. This chain links TRBV20-1 with TRBJ2-5; 10 nucleotides match TRBD2. Germline trimming cut 3 bases from V and 4 bases from J; bases unmatched to any gene: 5. CDR1 and CDR2 from the germline V gene are DFQATT and SNEGSKA (reference sequence). The CDR3 is 14 residues long. CDR3 DNA sequence: TGCAGTGCTAGCCTAGCGGGGGTGGGAGAGACCCAGTACTTC. Translated, it gives CSASLAGVGETQYF.